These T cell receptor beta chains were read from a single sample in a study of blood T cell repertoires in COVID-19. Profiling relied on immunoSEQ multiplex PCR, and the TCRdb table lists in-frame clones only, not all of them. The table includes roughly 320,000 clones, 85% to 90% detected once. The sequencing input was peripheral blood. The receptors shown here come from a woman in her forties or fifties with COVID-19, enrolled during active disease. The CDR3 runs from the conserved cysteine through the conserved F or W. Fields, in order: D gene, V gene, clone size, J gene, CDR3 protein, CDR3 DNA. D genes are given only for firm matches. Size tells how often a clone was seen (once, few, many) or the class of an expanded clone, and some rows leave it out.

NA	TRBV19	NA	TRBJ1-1	CASSIRGITEAFF	TGTGCCAGTAGTATAAGGGGGATCACTGAAGCTTTCTTT
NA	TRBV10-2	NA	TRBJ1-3	CASSEWGPGNTIYF	TGCGCCAGCAGTGAATGGGGGCCTGGAAACACCATATATTTT
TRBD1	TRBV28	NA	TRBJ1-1	CASSSGAGGINTEAFF	TGTGCCAGCAGTTCGGGGGCAGGGGGGATAAACACTGAAGCTTTCTTT
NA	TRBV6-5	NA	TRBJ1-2	CASTLRGQANYGYTF	TGTGCCAGCACCTTACGGGGACAAGCTAACTATGGCTACACCTTC
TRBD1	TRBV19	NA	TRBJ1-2	CASSMSRDRVLYGYTF	TGTGCCAGTAGTATGTCCCGGGACAGGGTGCTATATGGCTACACCTTC
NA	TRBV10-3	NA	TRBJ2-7	CAISLDTSSYEQYF	TGTGCCATCAGCCTGGACACGAGCTCCTACGAGCAGTACTTC
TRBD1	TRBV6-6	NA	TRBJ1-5	CASRSNGQDNQPQHF	TGTGCCAGCAGGTCCAACGGACAGGATAATCAGCCCCAGCATTTT
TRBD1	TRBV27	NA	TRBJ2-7	CASSDGQGAYEQYF	TGTGCCAGCAGTGACGGACAGGGGGCATACGAGCAGTACTTC
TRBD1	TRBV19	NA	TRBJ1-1	CATNFAPGTGNTEAFF	TGTGCCACCAATTTCGCCCCCGGGACAGGGAACACTGAAGCTTTCTTT
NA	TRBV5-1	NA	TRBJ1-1	CASSKDPGTEAFF	TGCGCCAGCAGCAAGGACCCGGGGACTGAAGCTTTCTTT
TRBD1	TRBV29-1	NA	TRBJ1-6	CSVGQGLGSPLHF	TGCAGCGTTGGACAGGGTTTGGGTTCACCCCTCCACTTT
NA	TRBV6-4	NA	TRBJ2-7	CASSAQGSGVYEQYF	TGTGCCAGCAGTGCCCAGGGGTCCGGAGTGTACGAGCAGTACTTC
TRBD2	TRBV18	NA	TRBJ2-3	CASSPRLAEKADTQYF	TGTGCCAGCTCACCTAGGCTAGCGGAAAAAGCAGATACGCAGTATTTT
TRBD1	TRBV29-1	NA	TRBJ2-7	CSVPGQGGYEQYF	TGCAGCGTTCCCGGACAGGGGGGCTACGAGCAGTACTTC
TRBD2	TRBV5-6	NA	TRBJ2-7	CASSLGAGATLEQYF	TGTGCCAGCAGCTTGGGCGCGGGAGCTACCCTCGAGCAGTACTTC
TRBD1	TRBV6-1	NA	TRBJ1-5	CASSETGRQGINQPQHF	TGTGCCAGCAGTGAAACTGGCCGACAGGGGATAAATCAGCCCCAGCATTTT
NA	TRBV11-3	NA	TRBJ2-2	CASSFGGGGRTGELFF	TGTGCCAGCAGCTTTGGGGGGGGCGGCCGGACCGGGGAGCTGTTTTTT
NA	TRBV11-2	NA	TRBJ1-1	CASSLAGNTEAFF	TGTGCCAGCAGCTTAGCAGGGAACACTGAAGCTTTCTTT
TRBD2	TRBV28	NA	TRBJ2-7	CASSLDEGTSSYEQYF	TGTGCCAGCAGTTTGGACGAGGGGACTAGCTCCTACGAGCAGTACTTC
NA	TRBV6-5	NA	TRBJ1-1	CASSYSQAKGDTEAFF	TGTGCCAGCAGTTACTCGCAGGCGAAGGGAGACACTGAAGCTTTCTTT
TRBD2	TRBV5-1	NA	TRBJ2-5	CASSLAAGDKTQYF	TGCGCCAGCAGCTTGGCTGCGGGAGACAAGACCCAGTACTTC
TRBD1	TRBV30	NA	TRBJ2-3	CAWSATGTGTDTQYF	TGTGCCTGGAGCGCAACCGGGACAGGCACAGATACGCAGTATTTT
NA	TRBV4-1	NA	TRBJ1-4	CASSQESEKLFF	TGCGCCAGCAGCCAAGAAAGCGAAAAACTGTTTTTT
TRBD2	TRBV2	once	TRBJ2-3	CASSGASGSSTDTQYF	TGTGCCAGCAGTGGGGCTAGCGGCTCTAGCACAGATACGCAGTATTTT
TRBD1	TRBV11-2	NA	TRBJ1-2	CASSHVPGQGYYGYTF	TGTGCCAGCAGCCATGTCCCGGGACAGGGCTACTATGGCTACACCTTC
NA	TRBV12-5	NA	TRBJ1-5	CASGLGAGNQPQHF	TGTGCTAGTGGTTTAGGGGCAGGGAATCAGCCCCAGCATTTT
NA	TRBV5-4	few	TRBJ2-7	CASSLGSSYEQYF	TGTGCCAGCAGCTTGGGCAGCTCCTACGAGCAGTACTTC
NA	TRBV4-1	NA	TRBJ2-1	CASSQDPPVYNEQFF	TGCGCCAGCAGCCAAGACCCCCCGGTCTACAATGAGCAGTTCTTC
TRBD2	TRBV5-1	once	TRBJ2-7	CASSLTAGAYEQYF	TGCGCCAGCAGCTTGACAGCGGGAGCCTACGAGCAGTACTTC
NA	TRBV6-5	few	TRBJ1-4	CASIGKAVRHEKLFF	TGTGCCAGCATCGGAAAGGCGGTGAGGCATGAAAAACTGTTTTTT
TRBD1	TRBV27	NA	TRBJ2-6	CASRPTGTGSSGANVLTF	TGTGCCAGCAGACCAACCGGGACAGGGAGCTCTGGGGCCAACGTCCTGACTTTC
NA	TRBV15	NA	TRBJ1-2	CATSINRDGYGYTF	TGTGCCACCAGCATTAACAGGGATGGTTATGGCTACACCTTC
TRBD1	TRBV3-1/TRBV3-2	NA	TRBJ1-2	CASSTKTGFYGYTF	TGTGCCAGCAGCACGAAGACAGGGTTCTATGGCTACACCTTC
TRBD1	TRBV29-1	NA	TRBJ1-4	CSVGQELEKLFF	TGCAGCGTAGGACAGGAGTTAGAAAAACTGTTTTTT
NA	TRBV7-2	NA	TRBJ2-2	CASSLGRGKITGELFF	TGTGCCAGCAGCTTGGGGAGAGGGAAGATTACCGGGGAGCTGTTTTTT
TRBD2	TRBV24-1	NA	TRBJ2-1	CATSDRTGTSGRGQFF	TGTGCCACCAGTGATCGTACCGGGACTAGCGGTAGGGGGCAGTTCTTC
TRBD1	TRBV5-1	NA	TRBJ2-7	CASSFETGGWGSYEQYF	TGCGCCAGCAGCTTTGAAACAGGGGGTTGGGGCTCCTACGAGCAGTACTTC
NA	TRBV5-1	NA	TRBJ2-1	CASSPPRENEQFF	TGCGCCAGCAGCCCGCCTCGGGAAAATGAGCAGTTCTTC
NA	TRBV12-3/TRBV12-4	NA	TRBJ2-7	CASSLKGSYEQYF	TGTGCCAGCAGTTTAAAGGGGTCCTACGAGCAGTACTTC
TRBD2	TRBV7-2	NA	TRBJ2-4	CASSFRLAGAKNIQYF	TGTGCCAGCAGCTTCAGGCTAGCGGGAGCCAAAAACATTCAGTACTTC
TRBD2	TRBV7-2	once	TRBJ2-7	CASSLGASGYEQYF	TGTGCCAGCAGCTTGGGCGCTAGCGGCTACGAGCAGTACTTC
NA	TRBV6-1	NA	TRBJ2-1	CASSGAQARSYNEQFF	TGTGCCAGCAGTGGAGCCCAGGCGCGCTCCTACAATGAGCAGTTCTTC
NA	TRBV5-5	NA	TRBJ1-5	CASSLADHESYSNQPQHF	TGTGCCAGCAGCTTAGCGGATCACGAGAGTTATAGCAATCAGCCCCAGCATTTT
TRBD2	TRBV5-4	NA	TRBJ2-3	CASSFGTSGRADTQYF	TGTGCCAGCAGCTTCGGGACTAGCGGGAGGGCAGATACGCAGTATTTT
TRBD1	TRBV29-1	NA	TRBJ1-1	CSVEGGQGATEAFF	TGCAGCGTTGAGGGGGGACAGGGGGCCACTGAAGCTTTCTTT
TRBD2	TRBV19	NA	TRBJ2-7	CASSLGLAAKDSYEQYF	TGTGCCAGTAGTCTCGGACTAGCGGCAAAGGACTCCTACGAGCAGTACTTC
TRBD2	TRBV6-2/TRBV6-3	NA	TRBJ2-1	CASSYLAAKGNEQFF	TGTGCCAGCAGTTACCTAGCGGCCAAGGGCAATGAGCAGTTCTTC
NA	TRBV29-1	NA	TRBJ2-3	CSVEGRGGVTDTQYF	TGCAGCGTTGAAGGAAGAGGGGGGGTCACAGATACGCAGTATTTT
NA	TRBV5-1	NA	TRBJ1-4	CASSLGRGYNEKLFF	TGCGCCAGCAGCTTGGGAAGGGGATATAATGAAAAACTGTTTTTT
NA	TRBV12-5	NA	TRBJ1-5	CASRATMGSNQPQHF	TGTGCTAGTCGCGCCACTATGGGTAGCAATCAGCCCCAGCATTTT
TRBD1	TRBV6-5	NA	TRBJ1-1	CASGRLDRSNTEAFF	TGTGCCAGCGGACGTTTGGACAGGTCGAACACTGAAGCTTTCTTT
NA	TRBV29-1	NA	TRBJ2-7	CSVEGSRATEQYF	TGCAGCGTTGAAGGATCCAGGGCCACCGAGCAGTACTTC
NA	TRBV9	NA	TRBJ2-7	CASITTKNEQYF	TGTGCCAGCATCACGACTAAGAACGAGCAGTACTTC
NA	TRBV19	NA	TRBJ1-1	CASSYPGHLNTEAFF	TGTGCCAGTAGTTATCCGGGACACTTGAACACTGAAGCTTTCTTT
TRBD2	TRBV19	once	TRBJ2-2	CASSARPPGLAVTGELFF	TGTGCCAGTAGTGCCCGACCCCCGGGACTAGCGGTCACCGGGGAGCTGTTTTTT
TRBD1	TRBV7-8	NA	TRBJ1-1	CASSLRGQMNTEAFF	TGTGCCAGCAGCTTGCGGGGACAGATGAACACTGAAGCTTTCTTT